This T cell receptor beta chain was documented in a study of human T cells and chemical hapten exposure. The time point here: pre-sensitization, week 0. Treatment denoted: therapeutic diphenylcyclopropenone sensitization with weekly scalp DPC. TCRdb reprocessed the RACE reads via MiXCR and lists one record per CDR3 protein. The sample yields a few hundred thousand distinct CDR3 sequences, over 8% seen once. This clonotype was seen more than once but under ten times. The sequencing here drew on whole blood, taken in connection with sensitization to the hapten diphenylcyclopropenone (DPC). This receptor was taken from a woman between 40 and 55 years old with alopecia areata. Some clones in this sample may be carry-over from other donors' samples.

The CDR3 reads CATSDFPFYEQYF. The DNA of the CDR3 is TGTGCCACCAGTGATTTCCCATTCTACGAGCAGTACTTC. This chain joins TRBV24-1 and TRBJ2-7; D gene unclear. CDR3 length: 13 residues. Looked up from germline, CDR1 is KGHDR and CDR2 is SFDVKD. V lost 1 base, J lost 3 bases, and 6 bases lay in between.